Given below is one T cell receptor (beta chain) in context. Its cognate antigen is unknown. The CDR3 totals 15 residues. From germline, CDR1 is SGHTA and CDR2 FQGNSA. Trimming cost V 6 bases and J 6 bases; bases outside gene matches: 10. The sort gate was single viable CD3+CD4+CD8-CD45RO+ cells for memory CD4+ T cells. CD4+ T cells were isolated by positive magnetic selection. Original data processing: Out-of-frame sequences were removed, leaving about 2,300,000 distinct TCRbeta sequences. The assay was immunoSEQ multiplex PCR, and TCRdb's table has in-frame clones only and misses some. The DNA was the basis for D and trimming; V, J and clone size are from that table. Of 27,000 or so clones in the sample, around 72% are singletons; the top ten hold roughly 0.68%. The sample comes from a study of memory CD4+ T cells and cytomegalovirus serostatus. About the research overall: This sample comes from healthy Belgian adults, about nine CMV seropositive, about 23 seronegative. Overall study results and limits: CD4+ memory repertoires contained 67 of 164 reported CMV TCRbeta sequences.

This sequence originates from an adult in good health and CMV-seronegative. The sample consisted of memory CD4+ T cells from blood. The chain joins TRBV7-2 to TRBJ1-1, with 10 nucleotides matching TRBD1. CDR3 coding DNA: TGTGCCAGCAGACAACGGACAGGGGGGTATGCTGAAGCTTTCTTT. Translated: CASRQRTGGYAEAFF.